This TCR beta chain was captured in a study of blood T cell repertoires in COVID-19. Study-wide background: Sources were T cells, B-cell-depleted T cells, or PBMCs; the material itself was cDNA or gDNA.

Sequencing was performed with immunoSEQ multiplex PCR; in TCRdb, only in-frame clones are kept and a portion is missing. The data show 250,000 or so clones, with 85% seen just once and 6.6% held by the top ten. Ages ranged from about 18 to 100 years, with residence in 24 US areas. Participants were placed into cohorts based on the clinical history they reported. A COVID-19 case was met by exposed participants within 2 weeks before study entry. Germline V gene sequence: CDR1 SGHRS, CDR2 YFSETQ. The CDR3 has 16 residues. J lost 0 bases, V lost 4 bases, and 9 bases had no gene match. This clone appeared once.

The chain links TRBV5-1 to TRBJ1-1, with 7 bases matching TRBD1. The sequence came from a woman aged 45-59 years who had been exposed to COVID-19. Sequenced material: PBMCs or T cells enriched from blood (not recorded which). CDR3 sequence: CASSPDPGQLNTEAFF. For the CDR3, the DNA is TGCGCCAGCAGCCCGGACCCGGGACAGTTGAACACTGAAGCTTTCTTT.